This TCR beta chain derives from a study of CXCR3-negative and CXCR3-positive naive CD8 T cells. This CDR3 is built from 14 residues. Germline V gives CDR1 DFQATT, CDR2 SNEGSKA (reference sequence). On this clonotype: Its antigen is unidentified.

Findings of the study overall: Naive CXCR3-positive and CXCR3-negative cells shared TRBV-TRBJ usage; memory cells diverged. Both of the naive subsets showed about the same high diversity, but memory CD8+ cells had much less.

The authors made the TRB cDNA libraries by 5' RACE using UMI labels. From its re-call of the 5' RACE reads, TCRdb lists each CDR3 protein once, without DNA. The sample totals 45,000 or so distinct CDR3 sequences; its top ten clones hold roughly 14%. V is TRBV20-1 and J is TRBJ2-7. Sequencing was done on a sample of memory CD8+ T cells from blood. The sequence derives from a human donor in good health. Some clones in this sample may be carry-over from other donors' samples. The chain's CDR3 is CSARGPQTDYEQYF.